This T cell receptor (beta chain) was retrieved from a study of blood T cells in healthy people across ages. Sample-barcoded 5' priming and a J-beta primer mix drove a second PCR of about 6 to 12 cycles. TCRdb recomputed calls from the 5' RACE reads with MiXCR, one row per CDR3 protein. The repertoire holds more than 700,000 distinct CDR3 sequences, with around half as singletons. The CDR3 has 13 amino acids. Germline loops: CDR1 LGHDT, CDR2 YNNKEL (reference sequence). The V segment lost 2 bases and the J segment 6 bases; nucleotides outside the gene matches: 3. The sample taken for sequencing was blood. This TCR was recovered from a man aged 80 or over in good health. The rearrangement joins TRBV3-1 to TRBJ1-1, with TRBD1 matching 7 bases. The CDR3 reads CASSQLGTAEAFF. CDR3 coding DNA: TGTGCCAGCAGCCAATTGGGGACAGCTGAAGCTTTCTTT.